The rows below give T cell receptor beta chains drawn from one sample of a study of beta chain features in type 1 diabetes. Profiled with immunoSEQ multiplex PCR; TCRdb holds only in-frame clones, not every one. The sample consists of about 150,000 clones, 11% of them appearing once. Sequenced material: central memory CD4+ T cells from blood. These receptors originate from a young man in good health. Each CDR3 is given with its conserved first and last residue. The D gene is left open where the match is weak. Part of the rows lack a size; the others show once, few, many or a class for expanded clones.

>TRBV9|NA|TRBJ2-3|NA
TGTGCCAGCAGCGCTGCTCTAGCGGATACGCAGTATTTT
CASSAALADTQYF
>TRBV27|few|TRBJ2-3|TRBD2
TGTGCCAGCAGCAAACCGGGACTAGGGGAAATGGATACGCAGTATTTT
CASSKPGLGEMDTQYF
>TRBV14|few|TRBJ1-3|NA
TGTGCCAGCAGCCAAGTCCGGGACGGGCCTGGAAACACCATATATTTT
CASSQVRDGPGNTIYF
>TRBV4-3|few|TRBJ2-6|NA
TGCGCCAGCAGCCGCGACAGCTCTGGGGCCAACGTCCTGACTTTC
CASSRDSSGANVLTF
>TRBV4-2|few|TRBJ2-5|NA
TGTGCCAGCAGCCAACCAGGTGACCAAGAGACCCAGTACTTC
CASSQPGDQETQYF
>TRBV7-9|NA|TRBJ2-3|NA
TGTGCCAGCAGTCCACCTAGCACAGATACGCAGTATTTT
CASSPPSTDTQYF
>TRBV7-9|NA|TRBJ2-1|TRBD1
TGTGCCAGCAGCCCGTCAGGGGGCTCCTACAATGAGCAGTTCTTC
CASSPSGGSYNEQFF
>TRBV7-2|NA|TRBJ2-5|NA
TGTGCCAGCAGCCAAAATTACTTCAGCCGCGGAGAGACCCAGTACTTC
CASSQNYFSRGETQYF
>TRBV27|NA|TRBJ2-7|TRBD2
TGTGCCAGCAGTTTAGCGGGAGGATACGAGCAGTACTTC
CASSLAGGYEQYF
>TRBV6-5|NA|TRBJ2-3|TRBD1
TGTGCCAGCAGTTACTTAGGACAGGGGGGAACAGATACGCAGTATTTT
CASSYLGQGGTDTQYF
>TRBV6-6|NA|TRBJ2-7|NA
TGTGCCAGCAGTTACGAGACAGCAGGCTACGAGCAGTACTTC
CASSYETAGYEQYF
>TRBV5-1|NA|TRBJ2-4|NA
TGCGCCAGCAGCTCTACCCCCGACGCGTATAAGGACTTC
CASSSTPDAYKDF
>TRBV30|many|TRBJ2-5|TRBD2
TGTGCCTGGACTATAGTCGGGAGGGAGACCCAGTACTTC
CAWTIVGRETQYF
>TRBV4-3|NA|TRBJ2-4|NA
TGCGCCAGCAGCCAAGTCGGGCTCTACCTTCCCAAAAACATTCAGTACTTC
CASSQVGLYLPKNIQYF
>TRBV28|NA|TRBJ2-7|NA
TGTGCCAGCAATCCTTACTCCGGGAGAACCTACGAGCAGTACTTC
CASNPYSGRTYEQYF
>TRBV5-6|NA|TRBJ2-3|TRBD2
TGTGCCAGCAGCCCCAAGGGTTACAGCGGGAACACAGATACGCAGTATTTT
CASSPKGYSGNTDTQYF
>TRBV7-2|many|TRBJ2-3|TRBD1
TGTGCCAGCAGCCGGGACAGGGACCGCACAGATACGCAGTATTTT
CASSRDRDRTDTQYF
>TRBV4-3|NA|TRBJ2-3|TRBD2
TGCGCCAGCAGCCAAGATCCCGTAGCGGGAACGACAGATACGCAGTATTTT
CASSQDPVAGTTDTQYF
>TRBV7-2|few|TRBJ2-6|NA
TGTGCCAGCAGAGTTGCTGGGGCCAACGTCCTGACTTTC
CASRVAGANVLTF
>TRBV2|few|TRBJ1-6|NA
TGTGCCAGCAGTGTCACCCAGGGAGCATCACCCCTCCACTTT
CASSVTQGASPLHF
>TRBV27|NA|TRBJ1-2|TRBD1
TGTGCCAGCAGTCCGGGACAGGGTAGCTATGGCTACACCTTC
CASSPGQGSYGYTF
>TRBV2|few|TRBJ1-5|NA
TGTGCCAGCTCTCAAGGGGGTCAGGGGACCCAGCATTTT
CASSQGGQGTQHF
>TRBV7-3|NA|TRBJ2-7|TRBD2
TGTGCCAGCAGCTTGGGGCTAGCGGGTGTCTACGAGCAGTACTTC
CASSLGLAGVYEQYF
>TRBV9|NA|TRBJ2-5|NA
TGTGCCAGCAGTGCCCCGGGGGGCGTAGGGGAGACCCAGTACTTC
CASSAPGGVGETQYF
>TRBV25-1|few|TRBJ1-2|NA
TGTGCCAGCAGTCCCGGGGGGGGCTACACCTTC
CASSPGGGYTF
>TRBV7-2|NA|TRBJ1-2|NA
TGTGCCAGCAGCACCCGGGCCCAGGGAGTTTACGGCTACACCTTC
CASSTRAQGVYGYTF
>TRBV21-1|NA|TRBJ1-1|NA
TGTGCCAGCAGCAAAAGAGCCGAGAGGGGGGCGATGAACACTGAAGCTTTCTTT
CASSKRAERGAMNTEAFF
>TRBV2|NA|TRBJ2-1|NA
TGTGCCAGCAGTGGAGGTAGCGCAAGGACAAATGAGCAGTTCTTC
CASSGGSARTNEQFF
>TRBV29-1|few|TRBJ1-1|TRBD1
TGCAGCGGTGGACAGGGGTTGAACACTGAAGCTTTCTTT
CSGGQGLNTEAFF
>TRBV14|few|TRBJ2-2|TRBD1
TGTGCCAGCAGCAAAGGGGACAGGGGGCGAGAGGAGCTGTTTTTT
CASSKGDRGREELFF
>TRBV4-3|few|TRBJ1-5|NA
TGCGCCAGCCGTTTCGGCCTGGAGGGCAATCAGCCCCAGCATTTT
CASRFGLEGNQPQHF
>TRBV7-2|NA|TRBJ2-7|NA
TGTGCCAGCAGCTTTTCGACAGATTCCTACGAGCAGTACTTC
CASSFSTDSYEQYF
>TRBV25-1|once|TRBJ2-2|TRBD2
TGTGCCAGCAGTGAATCAGGGACTAGCGGGAGTACCGGGGAGCTGTTTTTT
CASSESGTSGSTGELFF
>TRBV28|many|TRBJ2-3|TRBD2
TGTGCCAGCAGTTTTGGGCTAGCGGGGAAGTATTTT
CASSFGLAGKYF
>TRBV6-1|NA|TRBJ1-6|NA
TGTGCCAGCTACGCAGGGGTGGCCTATAATTCACCCCTCCACTTT
CASYAGVAYNSPLHF
>TRBV9|NA|TRBJ2-2|NA
TGTGCCAGCAGCTCCGCAGGGACCACCGGGGAGCTGTTTTTT
CASSSAGTTGELFF
>TRBV4-2|NA|TRBJ1-2|NA
TGTGCCAGCAGCCAAGATATGAGGGGAGGTGGCTACACCTTC
CASSQDMRGGGYTF
>TRBV11-1|few|TRBJ1-1|NA
TGTGCCAGCAGGCAGAGGATGCAGGACACTGAAGCTTTCTTT
CASRQRMQDTEAFF
>TRBV7-3|few|TRBJ2-2|NA
TGTGCCAGCAGCAAACAGGGAACCGGGGAGCTGTTTTTT
CASSKQGTGELFF
>TRBV30|few|TRBJ1-1|NA
TGTGCCTGGAGTTCTCGGACCAGTAGAACTGAAGCTTTCTTT
CAWSSRTSRTEAFF
>TRBV4-3|few|TRBJ2-7|NA
TGCGCCAGCAGCCAGTTGAGGGGCGAGCAGTACTTC
CASSQLRGEQYF
>TRBV28|few|TRBJ1-2|TRBD1
TGTGCCAGCAGTTCCCCAGGGACAGGGGATGGCTACACCTTC
CASSSPGTGDGYTF
>TRBV29-1|NA|TRBJ2-3|TRBD2
TGCAGCGTTGGAGGTGTGCGCCTAACGGGGGGGACGCAGTATTTT
CSVGGVRLTGGTQYF
>TRBV5-6|NA|TRBJ2-1|NA
TGTGCCAGCAGCTTGGAGGGGCTCGGACAGAGGCAGTTCTTC
CASSLEGLGQRQFF
>TRBV30|NA|TRBJ2-6|NA
TGTGCCTGGAACGGGGGCTCAGGGGCCAACGTCCTGACTTTC
CAWNGGSGANVLTF
>TRBV25-1|NA|TRBJ1-6|TRBD1
TGTGCCAGCACGACAGGGTTTATTGGGAATTCACCCCTCCACTTT
CASTTGFIGNSPLHF
>TRBV11-1|few|TRBJ1-1|NA
TGTGCCAGCAGCTTAGGGTTCTCGGTATACACTGAAGCTTTCTTT
CASSLGFSVYTEAFF
>TRBV7-9|NA|TRBJ2-6|NA
TGTGCCAGCAGCTTAGGGGTGGCTGGGGCCAACGTCCTGACTTTC
CASSLGVAGANVLTF